This TCR beta chain was sequenced for a study of blood T cell repertoires in COVID-19. Sequenced by immunoSEQ multiplex PCR; TCRdb stores in-frame clones only, minus some. The top ten hold 6% to 7.5% of the sample, which has tens of thousands of clones, roughly 90% seen once. This CDR3 comprises 15 residues. The V gene's germline CDR1 is LGHDT and CDR2 YNNKEL (reference sequence). Trimming removed 1 base at V and 5 bases at J, with 14 bases between. The sequence was collected from a middle-aged man with COVID-19, enrolled during active disease. The chain has TRBV3-1 (or the pseudogene TRBV3-2) and TRBJ1-1; D perhaps matches TRBD1 (5 bases). Sequenced sample: peripheral blood. The CDR3 DNA sequence: TGTGCCAGCAGCCAAGGTCCAGGGCAGGATACTGAAGCTTTCTTT. Protein sequence: CASSQGPGQDTEAFF.